One sample yielded the 26 T cell receptor beta chains listed below, sequenced in a study of OX40 agonist ivuxolimab in advanced cancers. The table came from immunoSEQ multiplex PCR; TCRdb's copy has only in-frame clones and leaves some out. The sample yields 80,000 or so clones, approximately 87% seen once. The sequenced sample was CD4+ or CD8+ T cells sorted from blood, obtained in a trial of the OX40 agonist ivuxolimab. The origin of the receptors is an adult with an advanced solid tumor such as melanoma, head and neck, liver or kidney cancer.

The chain recombines TRBV7-2 with TRBJ2-7; D is possibly TRBD1 or TRBD2 (5 bases each). The germline V gene encodes CDR1 SGHTA and CDR2 FQGNSA. V lost 5 bases and J lost 6, with 20 bases in between. This CDR3 is built from 15 residues. CDR3 DNA: TGTGCCAGCAGCCCTACCTCGGGGCGAGCCTCCGAGCAGTACTTC. As protein: CASSPTSGRASEQYF.

The chain is built from TRBV5-4 and TRBJ2-1; D not resolved. The CDR3 loop spans 14 amino acids. Germline V lookup: CDR1 SGHNT, CDR2 YYREEE (reference sequence). V was trimmed by 0 bases and J by 2 bases, leaving 6 bases between them. The CDR3 sequence: CASSLEGAYNEQFF. The CDR3 nucleotides read TGTGCCAGCAGCTTGGAAGGAGCCTACAATGAGCAGTTCTTC.

The chain has TRBV6-1 and TRBJ1-5, with 8 bases matching TRBD1. Losses at the gene ends were 5 bases for V and 1 base for J; bases not matched to a gene: 4. The CDR3 totals 15 residues. The germline gives CDR1 MNHNS, CDR2 SASEGT. The DNA of the CDR3 is TGTGCCAGCAGTCCGGACAGGGCAAGCAATCAGCCCCAGCATTTT. Amino acid sequence: CASSPDRASNQPQHF.

The rearrangement uses TRBV11-2 and TRBJ2-1; unclear D gene. CDR1 SGHAT and CDR2 FQNNGV come from the germline V gene. With 5 bases removed from V and 9 bases from J, the gap between germline ends came to 14 bases. The CDR3 totals 13 residues. The CDR3: CASSILNLGEQFF. The CDR3 DNA is TGTGCCAGCAGCATCCTTAACTTGGGTGAGCAGTTCTTC.

The rearrangement joins TRBV13 to TRBJ2-7, with 15 bases identical to TRBD2. V trimming: 0 bases; J trimming: 2 bases; junction bases outside the gene matches: 11. CDR3 length: 20 residues. Per germline, CDR1 PRHDT and CDR2 FYEKMQ (reference sequence). For the CDR3, the DNA is TGTGCCAGCAGCTTAGGCCCCGTGGGACTAGCGGGAGGCCGCCCCTACGAGCAGTACTTC. Translated, it gives CASSLGPVGLAGGRPYEQYF.

This clone was counted a few times. V is TRBV11-3 and J is TRBJ2-7, with D possibly matching TRBD1 (5 bases). Per germline, CDR1 SGHNT and CDR2 YENEEA. This CDR3 has 13 residues. The V end was cut by 6 bases, the J end by 1 base, with 10 bases between. The CDR3 region has the DNA TGTGCCAGCAGTCCCGACAGATCCTACGAGCAGTACTTC. Protein sequence: CASSPDRSYEQYF.

The chain recombines TRBV6-4 with TRBJ2-3; either TRBD1 or TRBD2 may supply D (5 bases each). V was pared by 2 bases and J by 4 bases, with 13 bases between. The CDR3 totals 15 residues. The germline V gene encodes CDR1 MRHNA and CDR2 SNTAGT. CDR3 nucleotides: TGTGCCAGCAGTGACAGCCTCCGGGGCTCAGATACGCAGTATTTT. Translated: CASSDSLRGSDTQYF.

V gene TRBV5-1 combines with J gene TRBJ1-6; D is uncertain. This CDR3 region has 16 residues. V shed 0 bases and J shed 4 bases, with 11 bases lying between them. The germline gives CDR1 SGHRS, CDR2 YFSETQ. CDR3 region: CASSLGAGGYNSPLHF. The DNA of the CDR3 is TGCGCCAGCAGCTTGGGAGCTGGAGGATATAATTCACCCCTCCACTTT. Complete variable domain (other parts from reference TRBV5-1 and TRBJ1-6): KAGVTQTPRYLIKTRGQQVTLSCSPISGHRSVSWYQQTPGQGLQFLFEYFSETQRNKGNFPGRFSGRQFSNSRSEMNVSTLELGDSALYLCASSLGAGGYNSPLHFGNGTRLTVT.

The chain couples TRBV5-1 to TRBJ2-5; D tentatively fits TRBD1 or TRBD2 (5 bases each). Trimming pared 1 base from V and 5 bases from J, leaving 12 bases between. The CDR3 sequence is 14 residues long. The germline V gene encodes CDR1 SGHRS and CDR2 YFSETQ. This CDR3 reads CASSLTRAGETQYF. The CDR3 bases are TGCGCCAGCAGCTTGACTAGGGCAGGGGAGACCCAGTACTTC. The full variable domain, with the rest looked up from reference TRBV5-1 and TRBJ2-5, is KAGVTQTPRYLIKTRGQQVTLSCSPISGHRSVSWYQQTPGQGLQFLFEYFSETQRNKGNFPGRFSGRQFSNSRSEMNVSTLELGDSALYLCASSLTRAGETQYFGPGTRLLVL.

The CDR3 coding sequence is TGTGCCTGGAGTGTAGGGCTTTCCACAGATACGCAGTATTTT. The encoded protein is CAWSVGLSTDTQYF. The rearrangement joins TRBV30 to TRBJ2-3; unclear D gene. V lost 0 bases and J lost 2, with 9 bases in between. Germline V gene data show CDR1 as GTSNPN and CDR2 as SVGIG (reference sequence). CDR3 length: 14 residues.

V gene TRBV13 combines with J gene TRBJ1-2; D is undetermined. Trimming pared 2 bases from V and 0 bases from J, leaving 4 bases between. The CDR3 spans 13 residues. Germline assignment: CDR1 PRHDT and CDR2 FYEKMQ (reference sequence). For the CDR3, the DNA is TGTGCCAGCAGCTTACCAACTAACTATGGCTACACCTTC. Residues: CASSLPTNYGYTF.

The chain links TRBV4-1 to TRBJ1-3, with D unresolved. V dropped 1 base and J dropped 0 bases, with 7 bases sitting between them. Germline V CDR1 and CDR2: MGHRA, YSYEKL. This CDR3 has 15 amino acids. The CDR3 protein is CASSQGESSGNTIYF. DNA of the CDR3: TGCGCCAGCAGCCAAGGGGAGAGCTCTGGAAACACCATATATTTT.

The chain recombines TRBV5-1 with TRBJ2-3; D is possibly TRBD1 (7 bases). The germline V and J ends were trimmed by 4 bases and 1 base, with 13 bases remaining between them. CDR3 length: 15 residues. Germline V gene sequence: CDR1 SGHRS, CDR2 YFSETQ. In DNA, the CDR3 is TGCGCCAGCAGCAGAACAGGGGAGGGCACAGATACGCAGTATTTT. Protein product: CASSRTGEGTDTQYF.

This clone was detected only a few times. Other DNA sequences in this sample translate to the same CDR3. The J gene is TRBJ1-2, the V gene TRBV29-1; maybe TRBD1 (6 bases). The V end was cut by 6 bases, the J end by 7 bases, with 18 bases between. CDR3 length: 13 residues. The germline CDR1 and CDR2 sequences are SQVTM and ANQGSEA. CDR3 in amino acids: CSVGGQQGGGYTF. CDR3 DNA sequence: TGCAGCGTCGGAGGACAGCAGGGTGGTGGCTACACCTTC. The whole variable domain, remainder taken from reference TRBV29-1 and TRBJ1-2, is SAVISQKPSRDICQRGTSLTIQCQVDSQVTMMFWYRQQPGQSLTLIATANQGSEATYESGFVIDKFPISRPNLTFSTLTVSNMSPEDSSIYLCSVGGQQGGGYTFGSGTRLTVV.

The gene calls are TRBV5-8 and TRBJ2-1; 13 positions match TRBD2. V lost 3 bases, J lost 9 bases, and 6 bases stayed unmatched. This CDR3 comprises 15 residues. Per the germline V gene, CDR1 is SGHTS and CDR2 is YDEGEE. The CDR3 spells CASSWTSGRVPEQFF. CDR3 nucleotide sequence: TGTGCCAGCAGCTGGACTAGCGGGAGAGTCCCTGAGCAGTTCTTC. The full variable domain, its missing parts supplied by reference TRBV5-8 and TRBJ2-1, is EAGVTQSPTHLIKTRGQQATLRCSPISGHTSVYWYQQALGLGLQFLLWYDEGEERNRGNFPPRFSGRQFPNYSSELNVNALELEDSALYLCASSWTSGRVPEQFFGPGTRLTVL.

This clone was counted once. The chain has TRBV19 and TRBJ2-7; tentatively, D is TRBD1 (5 bases). Germline V gives CDR1 LNHDA, CDR2 SQIVND (reference sequence). Trimming stripped 2 bases from V and 5 bases from J, with 10 bases between. There are 13 residues in the CDR3. The chain's CDR3 is CASSIQGGDEQYF. The CDR3 bases are TGTGCCAGTAGTATACAGGGTGGCGACGAGCAGTACTTC.

V and J are TRBV5-6 and TRBJ1-3; D perhaps matches TRBD1 (5 bases). The length of the CDR3 is 15 residues. V shed 4 bases and J shed 2 bases, with 13 bases lying between them. From germline, CDR1 is SGHDT and CDR2 YYEEEE. Written as DNA, the CDR3 is TGTGCCAGCAGCGTTGGGGGGACTCCTGGAAACACCATATATTTT. It specifies CASSVGGTPGNTIYF.

V usage is TRBV11-2 and J usage is TRBJ2-7; TRBD1 agrees at 7 bases. Per the germline V gene, CDR1 is SGHAT and CDR2 is FQNNGV. The CDR3 is made up of 16 amino acids. Unmatched junction bases numbered 9, after V lost 3 bases and J lost 1 base. The CDR3 DNA reads TGTGCCAGCAGCTTCGGGTACAGGGGAAGTTCCTACGAGCAGTACTTC. This codes for CASSFGYRGSSYEQYF.

This clone was detected a few times. The gene calls are TRBV5-1 and TRBJ2-7; D is unclear. This CDR3 comprises 15 residues. CDR1 is SGHRS and CDR2 is YFSETQ in the germline V gene. Deletions cut 4 bases from V and 1 base from J, with 15 bases between. The CDR3 sequence: CASSPRWGKSYEQYF. As DNA, the CDR3 is TGCGCCAGCAGCCCCAGGTGGGGAAAGTCCTACGAGCAGTACTTC.

The J gene is TRBJ1-2, the V gene TRBV7-9; D not certain. V shed 2 bases and J shed 6 bases, with 10 bases lying between them. The germline CDR1 and CDR2 sequences are SEHNR and FQNEAQ (reference sequence). The CDR3 is 13 residues long. The CDR3 loop reads CASSLPLEHGYTF. The CDR3 bases are TGTGCCAGCAGCTTACCCCTAGAACATGGCTACACCTTC.

Written as DNA, the CDR3 is TGTGCCAGCAGCTTAGCGGAAGGTAGCTTCCACGAGCAGTACTTC. This sequence encodes CASSLAEGSFHEQYF. The chain uses TRBV7-9 and TRBJ2-7; D is uncertain. The germline CDR1 and CDR2 sequences are SEHNR and FQNEAQ (reference sequence). The CDR3 runs 15 residues. Between the trimmed V and J ends, which lost 0 bases and 5 bases, there was a span of 14 bases. Using reference TRBV7-9 and TRBJ2-7 for the parts outside the CDR3, the full variable domain is DTGVSQNPRHKITKRGQNVTFRCDPISEHNRLYWYRQTLGQGPEFLTYFQNEAQLEKSRLLSDRFSAERPKGSFSTLEIQRTEQGDSAMYLCASSLAEGSFHEQYFGPGTRLTVT.

The genes are TRBV27 and TRBJ2-1; a possible D gene is TRBD1 (6 bases). This CDR3 is 17 amino acids long. Germline assignment: CDR1 MNHEY and CDR2 SMNVEV (reference sequence). Trimming pared 3 bases from V and 2 bases from J, leaving 17 bases between. The CDR3, as DNA: TGTGCCAGCAGTTTGTCATCAGGGGTCCCAGCCTACAATGAGCAGTTCTTC. Encoded protein: CASSLSSGVPAYNEQFF.

The chain recombines TRBV5-6 with TRBJ1-5; TRBD1 agrees at 8 bases. Germline assignment: CDR1 SGHDT and CDR2 YYEEEE. The ends lost 2 bases at V and 4 bases at J; junction bases unmatched: 8. The CDR3 has 16 residues. Here the CDR3 reads CASSLRQGRRNQPQHF. Here the CDR3 DNA reads TGTGCCAGCAGCTTAAGACAGGGGAGAAGAAATCAGCCCCAGCATTTT.

The V gene is TRBV5-6, the J gene TRBJ2-5; a possible D gene is TRBD2 (5 bases). The ends were cut back, 0 bases at V and 5 bases at J, with 11 bases in the middle. The CDR3 sequence is 14 residues long. Germline CDR1 and CDR2: SGHDT and YYEEEE. Written as DNA, the CDR3 is TGTGCCAGCAGCTTGGGAGGGTCTTGGGAGACCCAGTACTTC. Translated: CASSLGGSWETQYF.

The genes are TRBV6-5 and TRBJ1-6; D remains ambiguous. The V gene lost 6 bases and the J gene lost 9 bases, with 15 bases spanning the gap. The CDR3 is made up of 14 amino acids. Per germline, CDR1 MNHEY and CDR2 SVGAGI. The chain's CDR3 is CASRAGYVSSPLHF. Here the CDR3 DNA reads TGTGCCAGCAGGGCTGGCTACGTCAGTTCACCCCTCCACTTT.

This clone was found a few times. CDR3 in DNA: TGTGCCAGCAGCTTAGAGGGCGGGGTAAATCAGCCCCAGCATTTT. Encoded protein: CASSLEGGVNQPQHF. The rearrangement joins TRBV7-2 to TRBJ1-5, with unresolved D. The length of the CDR3 is 15 residues. V was clipped by 1 base and J by 4 bases, with 11 bases between them. Germline-derived CDR1 and CDR2 are SGHTA and FQGNSA.